The 21 T cell receptor beta chains listed next were all sequenced from one sample in a study of CD8 T cells in ankylosing spondylitis. From the 5' RACE reads, TCRdb called clonotypes with MiXCR, one entry per CDR3 protein. The table records around 220,000 distinct CDR3 sequences, around 18% of them present only once. These receptors' antigens are unknown. Study-wide findings and caveats: Apparently characteristic of ankylosing spondylitis blood was a TCR beta motif (about 8 highly homologous variants).

Sequencing was done on a sample of blood, either unsorted or a sorted T cell fraction (not recorded which). These TCRs come from a male donor with ankylosing spondylitis.

This clonotype was counted a few times. V gene TRBV28 combines with J gene TRBJ1-3; D possibly corresponds to TRBD1 (6 bases). This CDR3 has 14 residues. Trimming pared 7 bases from V and 4 bases from J, leaving 14 bases between. Germline CDR1 MDHEN, CDR2 SYDVKM. In nucleotides, the CDR3 is TGTGCCAGCAAACTAACAGGGAACGGAAACACCATATATTTT. Its translation is CASKLTGNGNTIYF.

The chain combines TRBV29-1 with TRBJ2-7; no reliable D call. Germline CDR1 and CDR2: SQVTM and ANQGSEA. The CDR3 spans 13 residues. In nucleotides, the CDR3 is TGCATCCCTTCCCGGCTCCCCTCCTACGAGCAGTACTTC. Residues: CIPSRLPSYEQYF.

The table lists this clonotype with a few counts. The V call is TRBV12-3 or TRBV12-4, the J call TRBJ1-1; maybe TRBD1 (5 bases). The ends were cut back, 6 bases at V and 0 bases at J, with 17 bases in the middle. The CDR3 has 16 amino acids. CDR3 sequence (DNA): TGTGCCAGCAGCCCTCCAGAGACAGTTCTGAACACTGAAGCTTTCTTT. This codes for CASSPPETVLNTEAFF.

This CDR3 reads CASSLSGTSGSYEQYF. CDR3 nucleotide sequence: TGTGCCAGCAGCTTATCCGGGACTAGCGGTTCCTACGAGCAGTACTTC. This chain links TRBV7-9 with TRBJ2-7, with 11 bases identical to TRBD2. CDR3 length equals 16 residues. V lost 2 bases to trimming and J lost 1 base; unmatched junction nucleotides: 4. Germline V gives CDR1 SEHNR, CDR2 FQNEAQ (reference sequence). Full variable domain (remainder filled in from reference TRBV7-9 and TRBJ2-7): DTGVSQNPRHKITKRGQNVTFRCDPISEHNRLYWYRQTLGQGPEFLTYFQNEAQLEKSRLLSDRFSAERPKGSFSTLEIQRTEQGDSAMYLCASSLSGTSGSYEQYFGPGTRLTVT.

The J gene is TRBJ2-2, the V gene TRBV9; D is possibly TRBD2 (6 bases). From germline, CDR1 is SGDLS and CDR2 YYNGEE. V lost 3 bases to trimming and J lost 6 bases, with 15 bases between them. There are 15 residues in the CDR3. The CDR3 nucleotides read TGTGCCAGCAGCGAAGACAGACTAGGCTCCGGGGAGCTGTTTTTT. As protein: CASSEDRLGSGELFF.

The chain links TRBV20-1 to TRBJ2-5, with TRBD2 as a possible D gene (5 bases). The CDR3 contains 13 residues. Trimming cost V 7 bases and J 5 bases, with 17 bases left between them. From germline, CDR1 is DFQATT and CDR2 SNEGSKA (reference sequence). Here the CDR3 reads CSGRGELVETQYF. Written as DNA, the CDR3 is TGCAGTGGCCGAGGAGAACTAGTCGAGACCCAGTACTTC.

This clonotype was counted a few times. The chain combines TRBV21-1 with TRBJ2-7; TRBD1 is taken as the D call from the table, unchecked against the DNA. TRBV21-1 is a pseudogene segment. The CDR3 is made up of 16 amino acids. The CDR3: CASSKALQGWGHEQYF. The CDR3 bases are TGTGCCAGCAGCAAAGCGCTACAGGGGTGGGGTCACGAGCAGTACTTC.

This clonotype appeared a few times. The chain links TRBV21-1 to TRBJ1-5; TRBD1 reflects the table's D call only, with no check against the DNA. TRBV21-1 is shown as a pseudogene. The CDR3 sequence is 17 residues long. For the CDR3, the DNA is TGTGCCAGCAGCAAAAAGGGACCGGGGGGATGGAATCAGCCCCAGCATTTT. Translated, it gives CASSKKGPGGWNQPQHF.

The V call is TRBV25-1, the J call TRBJ2-2; D ambiguous. In germline, CDR1 is MGHDK, CDR2 SYGVNS. This CDR3 is built from 14 residues. Trimming shortened V by 4 bases and J by 7 bases, and 13 bases separated the two germline ends. This CDR3 reads CASSGYRGDGELFF. CDR3 nucleotides: TGTGCCAGCAGTGGGTACCGTGGGGACGGGGAGCTGTTTTTT.

With respect to this clonotype: At one end, the junction sequence differs from germline, possibly due to a read error. The rearrangement joins TRBV20-1 to TRBJ1-2; D may be TRBD1 (5 bases). Germline CDR1 and CDR2: DFQATT and SNEGSKA (reference sequence). The CDR3 has 12 amino acids. In DNA form, the CDR3 reads TGCAGTGCTCGAGACAGCAACTATGGCTACACCTTC. It is translated as CSARDSNYGYTF.

V gene TRBV7-9 combines with J gene TRBJ2-1, with D uncertain. From germline, CDR1 is SEHNR and CDR2 FQNEAQ (reference sequence). This CDR3 contains 13 residues. V lost 5 bases to trimming and J lost 6 bases, with 11 bases between them. The CDR3 loop is CASSANNRNEQFF. CDR3 DNA: TGTGCCAGCAGCGCCAACAACCGCAATGAGCAGTTCTTC.

This clonotype was seen a few times. This chain links TRBV25-1 with TRBJ2-1; tentative D call: TRBD2 (5 bases). Germline V lookup: CDR1 MGHDK, CDR2 SYGVNS. CDR3 length equals 14 residues. V gave up 3 bases and J gave up 7 bases, with 13 bases separating them. The CDR3 protein is CASSDGLFGNEQFF. CDR3 DNA sequence: TGTGCCAGCAGTGACGGACTCTTCGGGAATGAGCAGTTCTTC.

This clonotype was observed once. The genes are TRBV19 and TRBJ2-2, with 10 bases identical to TRBD1. Trimming removed 5 bases from V and 4 bases from J; junction bases left unmatched: 7. Germline V gene sequence: CDR1 LNHDA, CDR2 SQIVND (reference sequence). This CDR3 is built from 16 residues. CDR3 residues: CASSLRTGGITGELFF. The CDR3 DNA follows: TGTGCCAGTAGTCTCCGGACAGGGGGAATCACCGGGGAGCTGTTTTTT.

This clonotype was observed a handful of times. This sequence joins TRBV29-1 and TRBJ2-7; D call uncertain. Germline V gene lookup returns CDR1 SQVTM and CDR2 ANQGSEA. V was trimmed by 4 bases and J by 0 bases, leaving 10 bases between them. This CDR3 is 13 amino acids long. The CDR3 sequence: CSVVGNNSYEQYF. CDR3 sequence (DNA): TGCAGCGTTGTAGGGAACAACTCCTACGAGCAGTACTTC.

At least ten counts were recorded for this clonotype. CDR3 in DNA: TGCGCCAGCAGCCAGGTGACAGGGGATCTTTACAATGAGCAGTTCTTC. Protein: CASSQVTGDLYNEQFF. The rearrangement links TRBV4-1 to TRBJ2-1, with TRBD1 identical over 8 bases. This CDR3 has 16 amino acids. V lost 3 bases, J lost 4 bases, and 8 bases stayed unmatched. The germline V gene encodes CDR1 MGHRA and CDR2 YSYEKL.

The chain couples TRBV7-9 to TRBJ1-2; 7 nucleotides line up with TRBD1. V shed 0 bases and J 2 bases; nucleotides not matched to a gene: 3. Germline V gene sequence: CDR1 SEHNR, CDR2 FQNEAQ (reference sequence). CDR3 length equals 15 residues. This CDR3 is CASSLADRANYGYTF. In DNA, the CDR3 is TGTGCCAGCAGCTTAGCCGACAGGGCAAACTATGGCTACACCTTC.

This clonotype was seen more than once but under ten times. The V gene is TRBV27, the J gene TRBJ2-1; 10 nucleotides agree with TRBD2. The CDR3 sequence is 15 residues long. Germline V gives CDR1 MNHEY, CDR2 SMNVEV (reference sequence). The trim removed 4 bases at V and 6 bases at J, leaving 6 bases unmatched. Written as DNA, the CDR3 is TGTGCCAGCAGTTCTATAGCGGGAGGCGTCAATGAGCAGTTCTTC. It codes for CASSSIAGGVNEQFF.

This clonotype has ten or more counts. The gene calls are TRBV29-1 and TRBJ2-3; 9 bases are shared with TRBD2. Germline trimming cut 1 base from V and 10 bases from J; bases unmatched to any gene: 12. Germline V gene sequence: CDR1 SQVTM, CDR2 ANQGSEA. The CDR3 is 15 residues long. The CDR3 protein is CSVEGVAGASWPQYF. CDR3 coding DNA: TGCAGCGTTGAAGGAGTAGCGGGAGCATCTTGGCCGCAGTATTTT.

This clonotype was found a few times. The chain has TRBV3-1 and TRBJ2-5, with D possibly being TRBD1 (6 bases). V gave up 0 bases and J gave up 3 bases, with 8 bases separating them. Germline V gives CDR1 LGHDT, CDR2 YNNKEL (reference sequence). The CDR3 extends over 14 amino acids. The CDR3 DNA sequence: TGTGCCAGCAGCCAAGACGCAGGGGAAGAGACCCAGTACTTC. Translation gives CASSQDAGEETQYF.

This clonotype was seen at least ten times. The chain links TRBV29-1 to TRBJ2-5; 10 nucleotides line up with TRBD2. Germline CDR1 and CDR2: SQVTM and ANQGSEA. CDR3 length: 17 residues. After removal of 2 bases from V and 1 base from J, the junction contained 10 bases not matched to a gene. The CDR3 protein is CSVEPSGSYARQETQYF. CDR3 nucleotides: TGCAGCGTTGAACCTAGCGGGAGTTATGCTCGCCAAGAGACCCAGTACTTC.

This clonotype was counted a few times. The rearrangement uses TRBV7-9 and TRBJ2-5; tentative D call: TRBD2 (5 bases). The CDR3 spans 13 residues. Germline CDR1 SEHNR, CDR2 FQNEAQ (reference sequence). V dropped 5 bases and J dropped 5 bases, with 12 bases sitting between them. The CDR3 loop is CASSPRGVETQYF. CDR3 nucleotides: TGTGCCAGCAGCCCCCGGGGTGTGGAGACCCAGTACTTC.